This T cell receptor beta chain was obtained from a study of T cells after yellow fever vaccination. Whole-study results and caveats: There was a possibility that FACS-sorted repertoires contained abundant clonotypes contaminating from the bulk population. Detected again after the booster were most primary-vaccination clones, at 95% to 98% CD4 and 70% to 90% CD8.

5'RACE template switching produced TCR cDNA carrying a universal primer site and UMIs. Via MiXCR, TCRdb re-called the 5' RACE reads, giving one row per CDR3 protein. The sample records some 500,000 distinct CDR3 sequences, about 14% being singletons. About this clonotype itself: The target antigen is unknown.

The length of the CDR3 is 12 residues. Trimming left V 0 bases short and J 7 bases short, with 4 bases between. CDR1 is LGHNA and CDR2 is YNFKEQ in the germline V gene. The receptor's source is a man aged 25-45 years who received the YFV17D yellow fever vaccine. V is TRBV4-2 and J is TRBJ2-1; D gene unclear. Specimen: PBMCs, collected on the day of the yellow fever booster vaccination. The CDR3 DNA sequence: TGTGCCAGCAGCCAAGAGCTGAATGAGCAGTTCTTC. This encodes CASSQELNEQFF.